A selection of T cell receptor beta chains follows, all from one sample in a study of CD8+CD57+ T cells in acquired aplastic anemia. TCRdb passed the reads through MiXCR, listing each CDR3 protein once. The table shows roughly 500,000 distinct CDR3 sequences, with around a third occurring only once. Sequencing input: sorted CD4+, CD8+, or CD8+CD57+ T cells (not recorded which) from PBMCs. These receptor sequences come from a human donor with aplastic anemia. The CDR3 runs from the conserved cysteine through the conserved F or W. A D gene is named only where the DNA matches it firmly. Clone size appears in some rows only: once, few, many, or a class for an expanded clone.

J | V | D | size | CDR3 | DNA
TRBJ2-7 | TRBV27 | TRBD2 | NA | CASSFGLAGEGPLRGQYF | TGTGCCAGCAGTTTCGGGCTAGCGGGAGAGGGACCCCTACGAGGGCAGTACTTC
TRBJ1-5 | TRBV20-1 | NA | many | CSAPRTDRNQPQHF | TGCAGTGCTCCAAGGACAGACCGGAATCAGCCCCAGCATTTT
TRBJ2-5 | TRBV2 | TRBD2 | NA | CASGKRGGEETQYF | TGTGCCAGCGGAAAGCGGGGGGGGGAAGAGACCCAGTACTTC
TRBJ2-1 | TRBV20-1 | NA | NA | CSARDAINEQFF | TGCAGTGCTAGAGATGCGATCAATGAGCAGTTCTTC
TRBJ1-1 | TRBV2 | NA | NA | CASREVGTEAFF | TGTGCCAGCAGGGAGGTGGGCACTGAAGCTTTCTTT
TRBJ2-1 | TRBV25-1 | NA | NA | CASSEGGRGSTDTQFF | TGTGCCAGCAGTGAAGGGGGGCGGGGAAGCACAGATACGCAGTTCTTC
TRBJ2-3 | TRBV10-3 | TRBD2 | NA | CATSDVAGGTDTQYF | TGTGCCACCAGTGATGTAGCGGGGGGGACGGATACGCAGTATTTT
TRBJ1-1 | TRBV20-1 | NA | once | CSAGDAHEVNTEAFF | TGCAGTGCTGGAGATGCCCACGAGGTGAACACTGAAGCTTTCTTT
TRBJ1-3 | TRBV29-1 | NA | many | CSVLDSSSGNTIYF | TGCAGCGTCCTGGACAGTAGCTCTGGAAACACCATATATTTT
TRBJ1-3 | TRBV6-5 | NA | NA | CASSYVGTSGSTIYF | TGTGCCAGCAGTTACGTTGGTACATCTGGAAGCACCATATATTTT
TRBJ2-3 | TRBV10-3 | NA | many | CANANKGGDTQYF | TGTGCCAACGCCAATAAAGGGGGAGATACGCAGTATTTT
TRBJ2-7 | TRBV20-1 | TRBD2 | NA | CGARTGGAPEQYF | TGCGGTGCGCGAACGGGGGGGGCGCCCGAGCAGTACTTC
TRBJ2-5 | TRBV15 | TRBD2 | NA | CATSRDLLAGGETQYF | TGTGCCACCAGCAGAGATCTGCTGGCGGGGGGAGAGACCCAGTACTTC
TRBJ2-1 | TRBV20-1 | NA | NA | CSARNTEVGSQFF | TGCAGTGCTAGGAATACAGAGGTAGGCAGTCAGTTCTTC
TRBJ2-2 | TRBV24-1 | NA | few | CATSDLTGLSTGELFF | TGTGCCACCAGTGATTTGACAGGGTTGAGCACCGGGGAGCTGTTTTTT
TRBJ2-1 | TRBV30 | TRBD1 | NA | CAWSGGQVYNEQFF | TGTGCCTGGAGTGGGGGACAGGTATACAATGAGCAGTTCTTC
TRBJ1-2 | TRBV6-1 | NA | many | CASSLRWDIVYGYTF | TGTGCCAGCAGTCTACGGTGGGACATAGTCTATGGCTACACCTTC
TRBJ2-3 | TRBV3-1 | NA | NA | CASSQDQDTQYF | TGTGCCAGCAGCCAAGATCAAGATACGCAGTATTTT
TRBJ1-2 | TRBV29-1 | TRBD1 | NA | CSAGQATNYGYTF | TGCAGCGCGGGACAGGCTACTAACTATGGCTACACCTTC
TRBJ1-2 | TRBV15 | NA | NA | CATSRQGIGYGYTF | TGTGCCACCAGCAGACAGGGAATCGGGTATGGCTACACCTTC